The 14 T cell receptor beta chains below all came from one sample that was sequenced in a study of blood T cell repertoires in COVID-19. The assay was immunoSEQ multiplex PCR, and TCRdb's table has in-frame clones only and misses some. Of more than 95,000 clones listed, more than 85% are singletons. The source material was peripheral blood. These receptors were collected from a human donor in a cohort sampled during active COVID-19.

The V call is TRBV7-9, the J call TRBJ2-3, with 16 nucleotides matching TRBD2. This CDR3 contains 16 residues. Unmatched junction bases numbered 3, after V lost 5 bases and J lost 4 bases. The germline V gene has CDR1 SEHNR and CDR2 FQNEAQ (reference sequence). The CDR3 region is CASSRGLAGGADTQYF. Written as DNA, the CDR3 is TGTGCCAGCAGCAGGGGACTAGCGGGAGGGGCAGATACGCAGTATTTT.

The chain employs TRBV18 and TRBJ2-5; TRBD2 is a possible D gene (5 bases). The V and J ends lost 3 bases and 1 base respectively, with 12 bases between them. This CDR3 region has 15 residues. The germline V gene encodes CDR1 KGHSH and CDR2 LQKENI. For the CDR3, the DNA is TGTGCCAGCTCACCCAACGGACTGAGCCAAGAGACCCAGTACTTC. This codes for CASSPNGLSQETQYF. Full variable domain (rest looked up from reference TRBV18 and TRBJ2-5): NAGVMQNPRHLVRRRGQEARLRCSPMKGHSHVYWYRQLPEEGLKFMVYLQKENIIDESGMPKERFSAEFPKEGPSILRIQQVVRGDSAAYFCASSPNGLSQETQYFGPGTRLLVL.

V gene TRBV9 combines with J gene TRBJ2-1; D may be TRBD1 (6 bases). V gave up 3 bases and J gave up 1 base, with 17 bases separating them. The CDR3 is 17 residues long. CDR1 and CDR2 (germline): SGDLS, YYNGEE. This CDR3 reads CASSAGQSAPSYNEQFF. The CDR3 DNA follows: TGTGCCAGCAGCGCCGGACAGTCAGCCCCTTCCTACAATGAGCAGTTCTTC.

Written as DNA, the CDR3 is TGTGCCAGCACACCGGGACAGGGGGACACTGAAGCTTTCTTT. It translates to CASTPGQGDTEAFF. The rearrangement joins TRBV2 to TRBJ1-1; 11 positions agree with TRBD1. There are 14 residues in the CDR3. CDR1 is SNHLY and CDR2 is FYNNEI in the germline V gene. Trimming at V came to 7 bases and at J to 3 bases, leaving 4 bases not matched to a gene.

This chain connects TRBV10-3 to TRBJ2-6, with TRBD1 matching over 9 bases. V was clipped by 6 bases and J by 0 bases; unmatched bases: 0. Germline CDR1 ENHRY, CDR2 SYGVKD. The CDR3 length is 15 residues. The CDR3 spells CAIRDRGSGANVLTF. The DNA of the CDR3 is TGTGCCATCAGGGACAGGGGCTCTGGGGCCAACGTCCTGACTTTC.

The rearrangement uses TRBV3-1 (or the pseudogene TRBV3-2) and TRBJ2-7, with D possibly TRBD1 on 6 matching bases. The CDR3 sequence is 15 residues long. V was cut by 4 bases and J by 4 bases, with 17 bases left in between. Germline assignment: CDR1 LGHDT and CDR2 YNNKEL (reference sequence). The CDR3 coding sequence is TGTGCCAGCAGCCCTGATCTGGGGGCCTTTTACGAGCAGTACTTC. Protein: CASSPDLGAFYEQYF.

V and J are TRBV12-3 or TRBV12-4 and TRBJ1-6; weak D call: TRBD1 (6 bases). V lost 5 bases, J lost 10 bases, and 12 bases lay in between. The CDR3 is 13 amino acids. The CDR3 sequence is CASSPHRESPLHF. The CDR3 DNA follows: TGTGCCAGCAGTCCGCACAGGGAGTCACCCCTCCACTTT.

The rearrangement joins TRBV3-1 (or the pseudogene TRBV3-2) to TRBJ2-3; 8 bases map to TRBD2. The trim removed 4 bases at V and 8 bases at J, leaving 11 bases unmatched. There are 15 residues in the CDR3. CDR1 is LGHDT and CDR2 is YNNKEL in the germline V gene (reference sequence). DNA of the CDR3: TGTGCCAGCAGCCCCGGGGGGGCGAGTCACCGTACGCAGTATTTT. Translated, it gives CASSPGGASHRTQYF.

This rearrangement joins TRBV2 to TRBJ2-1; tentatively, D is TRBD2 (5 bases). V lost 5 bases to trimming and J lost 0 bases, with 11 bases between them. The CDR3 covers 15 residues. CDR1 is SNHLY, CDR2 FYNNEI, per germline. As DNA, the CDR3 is TGTGCCAGCAGTTTTGAGCGGAGCTCCTACAATGAGCAGTTCTTC. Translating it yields CASSFERSSYNEQFF.

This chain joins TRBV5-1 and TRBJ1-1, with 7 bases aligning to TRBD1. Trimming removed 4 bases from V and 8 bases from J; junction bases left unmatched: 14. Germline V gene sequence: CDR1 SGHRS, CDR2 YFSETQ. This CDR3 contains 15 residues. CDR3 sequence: CASSRGTVGIFEAFF. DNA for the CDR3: TGCGCCAGCAGCCGTGGGACAGTGGGGATTTTCGAAGCTTTCTTT.

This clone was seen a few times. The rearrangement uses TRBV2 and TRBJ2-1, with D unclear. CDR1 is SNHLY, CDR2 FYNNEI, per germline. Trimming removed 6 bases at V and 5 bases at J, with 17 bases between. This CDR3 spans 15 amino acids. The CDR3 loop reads CASSDIQTANNEQFF. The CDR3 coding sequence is TGTGCCAGCAGCGACATCCAGACCGCCAACAATGAGCAGTTCTTC.

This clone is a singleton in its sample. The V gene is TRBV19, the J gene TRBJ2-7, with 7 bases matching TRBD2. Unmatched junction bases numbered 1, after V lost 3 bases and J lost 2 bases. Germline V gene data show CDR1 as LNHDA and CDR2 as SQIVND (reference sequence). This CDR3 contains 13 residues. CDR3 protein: CASSIGGAYEQYF. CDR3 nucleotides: TGTGCCAGTAGTATTGGGGGGGCCTACGAGCAGTACTTC.

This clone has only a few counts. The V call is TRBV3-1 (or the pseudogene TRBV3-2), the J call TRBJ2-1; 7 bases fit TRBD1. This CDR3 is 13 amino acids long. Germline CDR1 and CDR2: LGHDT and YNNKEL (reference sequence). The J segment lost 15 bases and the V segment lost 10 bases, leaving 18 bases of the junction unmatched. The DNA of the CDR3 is TGTGCCATCTCGTCCGGACAGGCCCCCTCACTGTTCTTC. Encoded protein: CAISSGQAPSLFF.

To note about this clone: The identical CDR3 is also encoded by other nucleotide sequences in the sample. CDR3 region: CASSAGTSGTYEQYF. As DNA, the CDR3 is TGCGCCAGCAGCGCTGGGACTAGCGGGACCTACGAGCAGTACTTC. The chain combines TRBV5-1 with TRBJ2-7; TRBD2 agrees at 13 bases. Germline V CDR1 and CDR2: SGHRS, YFSETQ. The CDR3 sequence is 15 residues long. J gave up 2 bases and V 4 bases, and 3 bases lay outside the gene matches. Full variable domain (rest looked up from reference TRBV5-1 and TRBJ2-7): KAGVTQTPRYLIKTRGQQVTLSCSPISGHRSVSWYQQTPGQGLQFLFEYFSETQRNKGNFPGRFSGRQFSNSRSEMNVSTLELGDSALYLCASSAGTSGTYEQYFGPGTRLTVT.